The rows below give T cell receptor beta chains drawn from one sample of a study of shared clonotypes between healthy human individuals. Data came from immunoSEQ multiplex PCR; TCRdb stores just in-frame clones and leaves some out. This sample yields around 1.9 million clones, of which 93% are seen a single time; approximately 1.7% belongs to the top ten. The specimen sequenced was naive CD8+ T cells from PBMCs. All receptors derive from a man aged 18-30 years in good health. Some clones in this sample may be carry-over from other donors' samples. The CDR3 runs from the conserved cysteine through the conserved F or W. A D gene is named only where the DNA matches it firmly. For some rows the clone size is stated as once, few or many, or as a class when expanded; others skip it.

CDR3 protein	CDR3 DNA	V gene	J gene	clone size	D gene
CATSGPRRGGGGYNEQFF	TGTGCCACCAGCGGCCCCAGGAGGGGCGGGGGGGGGTACAATGAGCAGTTCTTC	TRBV15	TRBJ2-1	.	TRBD2
CATRHIGNEQFF	TGTGCCACCAGGCACATAGGCAATGAGCAGTTCTTC	TRBV15	TRBJ2-1	.	.
CASSVDQGSYNEQFF	TGTGCCAGCAGCGTAGATCAGGGGTCCTACAATGAGCAGTTCTTC	TRBV9	TRBJ2-1	.	.
CASSYGLAGEKTQYF	TGTGCCAGCAGTTATGGACTAGCGGGAGAAAAGACCCAGTACTTC	TRBV6-5	TRBJ2-5	.	TRBD2
CATSLAGTYEQYF	TGTGCCACCTCGCTAGCGGGAACCTACGAGCAGTACTTC	TRBV19	TRBJ2-7	.	TRBD2
CASSLGLPRDNEQFF	TGTGCCAGCAGCCTCGGGCTTCCCCGAGACAATGAGCAGTTCTTC	TRBV5-4	TRBJ2-1	.	.
CASKGGPRSYNEQFF	TGTGCCAGCAAAGGCGGCCCCCGCTCCTACAATGAGCAGTTCTTC	TRBV6-1	TRBJ2-1	.	.
CASSTRSEQYF	TGTGCCAGCAGTACACGGTCCGAGCAGTACTTC	TRBV27	TRBJ2-7	.	.
CASSFGQGPYEQYF	TGTGCCAGCAGCTTCGGACAGGGGCCCTACGAGCAGTACTTC	TRBV7-3	TRBJ2-7	.	TRBD1
CASSPRDGRPYEQYF	TGCGCCAGCAGCCCGAGGGACGGACGCCCCTACGAGCAGTACTTC	TRBV4-1	TRBJ2-7	.	.
CASSDAVMTSGRGNEQYF	TGTGCCAGCAGTGACGCCGTGATGACTAGCGGGAGGGGTAACGAGCAGTACTTC	TRBV6-4	TRBJ2-7	.	TRBD2
CASSMGFGAEAFF	TGTGCCAGTAGTATGGGCTTCGGGGCTGAAGCTTTCTTT	TRBV19	TRBJ1-1	.	.
CAISETLAGSIQYF	TGTGCCATCAGTGAGACCCTAGCGGGGAGCATTCAGTACTTC	TRBV10-3	TRBJ2-4	.	TRBD2
CASSYSVLIPQETQYF	TGTGCCAGCAGTTACTCGGTTTTGATACCCCAAGAGACCCAGTACTTC	TRBV6-5	TRBJ2-5	.	.
CASSLFRQGAGEQYF	TGTGCCAGCAGTTTATTTCGGCAGGGGGCCGGCGAGCAGTACTTC	TRBV28	TRBJ2-7	.	TRBD1
CASGAGEGTGELFF	TGTGCCAGCGGGGCGGGAGAGGGCACCGGGGAGCTGTTTTTT	TRBV6-5	TRBJ2-2	.	TRBD2
CATSGHRDRAYNEQFF	TGTGCCACCAGCGGACACCGGGACAGGGCCTACAATGAGCAGTTCTTC	TRBV15	TRBJ2-1	.	TRBD1
CAWSRENEQYF	TGTGCCTGGAGCCGGGAAAACGAGCAGTACTTC	TRBV30	TRBJ2-7	few	.
CASSPTGANYGYTF	TGCGCCAGCAGCCCAACAGGGGCTAACTATGGCTACACCTTC	TRBV5-1	TRBJ1-2	.	TRBD1
CASSQMGYTGELFF	TGCGCCAGCAGCCAGATGGGGTACACCGGGGAGCTGTTTTTT	TRBV4-3	TRBJ2-2	once	.
CASSDSGGGKFF	TGCGCCAGCAGTGATTCGGGGGGAGGGAAGTTCTTC	TRBV10-2	TRBJ2-1	few	TRBD2
CASSTGLAASSYEQYF	TGCGCCAGCAGCACAGGACTAGCGGCCTCCTCCTACGAGCAGTACTTC	TRBV5-1	TRBJ2-7	.	TRBD2
CASTLGTSGGYEQFF	TGTGCCAGCACATTAGGGACTAGCGGGGGATATGAGCAGTTCTTC	TRBV27	TRBJ2-1	.	TRBD2
CASSARGVVYEQYF	TGTGCCAGCAGCGCACGGGGGGTGGTCTACGAGCAGTACTTC	TRBV28	TRBJ2-7	once	TRBD2
CASSLRGGENEQYF	TGTGCCAGCAGTTTACGCGGGGGAGAAAACGAGCAGTACTTC	TRBV27	TRBJ2-7	.	TRBD2
CASSLVRTDYNEQFF	TGCGCCAGCAGCTTGGTTAGGACAGACTACAATGAGCAGTTCTTC	TRBV5-1	TRBJ2-1	.	.
CAISEFSGGPSGDEQFF	TGTGCCATCAGTGAGTTCTCGGGAGGGCCGTCAGGGGATGAGCAGTTCTTC	TRBV10-3	TRBJ2-1	.	TRBD2
CASSLESGWLDNEQFF	TGTGCCAGCAGCTTAGAGAGTGGGTGGTTGGACAATGAGCAGTTCTTC	TRBV11-2	TRBJ2-1	.	.
CASSQDGTRTGSVLTF	TGCGCCAGCAGCCAAGATGGAACCCGGACAGGGTCAGTCCTGACTTTC	TRBV4-1	TRBJ2-6	once	TRBD1
CASSLKTPYEQYF	TGTGCCAGCAGTTTGAAGACTCCCTACGAGCAGTACTTC	TRBV28	TRBJ2-7	.	.
CASGRDKWLNEQFF	TGTGCCAGCGGCCGGGACAAGTGGCTCAATGAGCAGTTCTTC	TRBV6-5	TRBJ2-1	once	.
CASTSDRGNTEAFF	.	TRBV19	TRBJ1-1	.	.
CATSSTGWEEQYF	TGTGCCACCAGCAGTACAGGGTGGGAAGAGCAGTACTTC	TRBV15	TRBJ2-7	.	.
CASSLDLGGRLNEQFF	TGTGCCAGCAGCTTGGATCTGGGCGGGAGGTTGAATGAGCAGTTCTTC	TRBV5-6	TRBJ2-1	.	TRBD2
CASSFLPGLAGNDLYEQYF	TGCGCCAGCAGCTTCCTCCCCGGGCTAGCGGGAAACGACCTCTACGAGCAGTACTTC	TRBV5-1	TRBJ2-7	.	TRBD2
CASSLGVGIPQETQYF	TGTGCCAGCAGCTTAGGGGTGGGAATCCCGCAAGAGACCCAGTACTTC	TRBV7-8	TRBJ2-5	.	.
CASSADYEQYF	TGTGCCAGCAGCGCGGACTACGAGCAGTACTTC	TRBV9	TRBJ2-7	.	.
CASSPSGLYNEQFF	TGTGCCAGCAGCCCTAGCGGGCTCTACAATGAGCAGTTCTTC	TRBV7-3	TRBJ2-1	.	TRBD2
CASSEYAPSTENTEAFF	TGTGCCAGCAGTGAATATGCGCCCTCAACTGAGAACACTGAAGCTTTCTTT	TRBV25-1	TRBJ1-1	.	.
CASSPFSSDTDTQYF	TGTGCCAGCAGCCCCTTTAGTAGCGACACAGATACGCAGTATTTT	TRBV9	TRBJ2-3	.	.
CASRGGAGINQETQYF	TGTGCCAGCAGGGGGGGCGCAGGGATCAACCAAGAGACCCAGTACTTC	TRBV7-9	TRBJ2-5	.	.
CASSETSGIGTYNEQFF	TGTGCCAGCAGCGAAACTAGCGGGATTGGCACCTACAATGAGCAGTTCTTC	TRBV7-3	TRBJ2-1	.	TRBD2
CATSSTVKDGYTF	TGTGCCACCAGCAGCACAGTGAAGGATGGCTACACCTTC	TRBV15	TRBJ1-2	.	.
CSVPGQGARGTEAFF	TGCAGCGTCCCCGGACAGGGGGCGCGTGGCACTGAAGCTTTCTTT	TRBV29-1	TRBJ1-1	.	TRBD1
CASSRLAGDIETQYF	TGTGCCAGCAGCAGACTAGCGGGAGATATAGAGACCCAGTACTTC	TRBV7-9	TRBJ2-5	.	TRBD2
CASSHRQGVAQETQYF	TGCGCCAGCAGCCACCGACAGGGGGTGGCCCAAGAGACCCAGTACTTC	TRBV4-1	TRBJ2-5	.	TRBD1
CASSSPGPEYNEQFF	TGTGCCAGCAGCTCGCCGGGACCAGAGTACAATGAGCAGTTCTTC	TRBV7-9	TRBJ2-1	.	.
CASSAPGTSAPGDTQYF	TGTGCCAGCAGCGCGCCCGGGACTAGCGCCCCCGGGGATACGCAGTATTTT	TRBV9	TRBJ2-3	.	TRBD2
CASRGLGLLNEQFF	TGTGCCAGCAGAGGCCTGGGACTACTCAATGAGCAGTTCTTC	TRBV27	TRBJ2-1	.	TRBD2
CASSPSWGTSANSFRNEQFF	TGTGCCAGTAGTCCATCTTGGGGGACTAGCGCCAATTCATTCCGGAATGAGCAGTTCTTC	TRBV19	TRBJ2-1	.	TRBD2
CASSATGGPSTDTQYF	TGTGCCAGCAGCGCAACGGGGGGACCTAGCACAGATACGCAGTATTTT	TRBV9	TRBJ2-3	once	TRBD2
CASSSTITGELFF	TGTGCCAGCAGCTCGACCATAACCGGGGAGCTGTTTTTT	TRBV7-2	TRBJ2-2	.	.
CASRPNGLGGTIGEQFF	TGTGCCAGCAGACCGAACGGGTTGGGCGGGACTATCGGTGAGCAGTTCTTC	TRBV5-6	TRBJ2-1	.	TRBD2
CASSGGLAGNLLRGEQYF	TGTGCCAGCAGCGGGGGACTAGCGGGGAACCTTCTGCGGGGCGAGCAGTACTTC	TRBV5-4	TRBJ2-7	.	TRBD2
CASSATFYGTEAFF	TGTGCCAGCAGCGCGACCTTCTACGGAACTGAAGCTTTCTTT	TRBV9	TRBJ1-1	once	.
CASSLGGDYGYTF	TGTGCCAGCAGCTTGGGAGGGGACTATGGCTACACCTTC	TRBV5-4	TRBJ1-2	.	.
CASSRTALRELFF	TGTGCCAGCAGTCGGACAGCCTTGCGGGAGCTGTTTTTT	TRBV7-9	TRBJ2-2	.	.
CAWSVGLEQYF	TGTGCCTGGAGTGTAGGACTAGAGCAGTACTTC	TRBV30	TRBJ2-7	.	.